Each of the 7 T cell receptor beta chains below was sequenced from the same sample in a study of blood T cell repertoires in COVID-19. Clones were sequenced by immunoSEQ multiplex PCR, and TCRdb holds only the in-frame ones, with some missing. The sample has around 130,000 clones; about 80% are singletons. What was sequenced was PBMCs or T cells enriched from blood (not recorded which). All receptors come from a man aged 40-49 years with acute COVID-19.

The chain carries TRBV19 and TRBJ1-1, with 7 bases that match TRBD1. Germline values: CDR1 LNHDA, CDR2 SQIVND (reference sequence). V dropped 7 bases and J dropped 7; count of bases not matched to a gene: 9. This CDR3 has 13 residues. The CDR3 loop is CASTSTGKIEAFF. In nucleotides, the CDR3 is TGTGCCAGTACTTCGACAGGGAAGATTGAAGCTTTCTTT.

The chain carries TRBV19 and TRBJ2-5; 11 bases are shared with TRBD2. J lost 5 bases, V lost 4 bases, and 12 bases had no gene match. The germline V gene encodes CDR1 LNHDA and CDR2 SQIVND (reference sequence). The CDR3 consists of 17 residues. The CDR3 nucleotides read TGTGCCAGTAGTACAATGAGGACTAGCGGGCAAGGGGAGACCCAGTACTTC. This sequence encodes CASSTMRTSGQGETQYF.

The count of this clone is one. This sequence joins TRBV14 and TRBJ1-5; no definite D call. V was cut by 1 base and J by 0 bases, with 10 bases left in between. This CDR3 comprises 16 residues. Germline values: CDR1 SGHDN, CDR2 FVKESK. CDR3 in DNA: TGTGCCAGCAGCCAAGTAAGGAGGGATAGCAATCAGCCCCAGCATTTT. Its protein product is CASSQVRRDSNQPQHF. The full variable domain, in which reference TRBV14 and TRBJ1-5 provide the parts outside the CDR3, is EAGVTQFPSHSVIEKGQTVTLRCDPISGHDNLYWYRRVMGKEIKFLLHFVKESKQDESGMPNNRFLAERTGGTYSTLKVQPAELEDSGVYFCASSQVRRDSNQPQHFGDGTRLSIL.

The chain recombines TRBV29-1 with TRBJ1-1, with D perhaps TRBD1 (5 bases). Germline values: CDR1 SQVTM, CDR2 ANQGSEA. The CDR3 runs 12 residues. Trimming removed 7 bases at V and 2 bases at J, with 11 bases between. CDR3 sequence: CSGGGLNTEAFF. In nucleotides, the CDR3 is TGCAGCGGGGGGGGACTAAACACTGAAGCTTTCTTT.

The rearrangement uses TRBV12-5 and TRBJ2-3, with TRBD1 matching over 9 bases. J gave up 0 bases and V 4 bases, and 2 bases lay outside the gene matches. CDR3 length: 15 amino acids. Looked up from germline, CDR1 is LGHNT and CDR2 is FRNRAP. This CDR3 is CASGSGTGSTDTQYF. The CDR3 coding sequence is TGTGCTAGTGGTTCTGGGACAGGGAGCACAGATACGCAGTATTTT.

The chain joins TRBV3-1 (or the pseudogene TRBV3-2) to TRBJ1-5; D perhaps matches TRBD1 (5 bases). Trimming pared 0 bases from V and 5 bases from J, leaving 11 bases between. CDR1 is LGHDT and CDR2 is YNNKEL in the germline V gene (reference sequence). CDR3 length: 15 amino acids. The CDR3 DNA is TGTGCCAGCAGCCAAGAAGGCAGGGTGGATCAGCCCCAGCATTTT. Protein: CASSQEGRVDQPQHF.

A single count supports this clone. This sequence joins TRBV5-6 and TRBJ2-3; D ambiguous. In germline, CDR1 is SGHDT, CDR2 YYEEEE. The CDR3 spans 16 residues. The V and J ends lost 0 bases and 6 bases respectively, with 17 bases between them. CDR3 sequence reads: CASSLVRLSDTDTQYF. DNA of the CDR3: TGTGCCAGCAGCTTGGTACGGCTAAGCGATACGGATACGCAGTATTTT.